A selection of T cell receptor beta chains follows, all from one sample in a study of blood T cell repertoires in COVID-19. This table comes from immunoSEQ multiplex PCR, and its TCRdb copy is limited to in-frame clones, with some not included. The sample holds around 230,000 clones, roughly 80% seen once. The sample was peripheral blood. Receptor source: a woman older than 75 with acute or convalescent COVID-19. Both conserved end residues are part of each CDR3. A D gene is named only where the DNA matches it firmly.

CDR3: CASSLIAGDEAFF
DNA: TGTGCCAGCAGCTTAATAGCGGGGGATGAAGCTTTCTTT
D: NA
V: TRBV7-2
J: TRBJ1-1

CDR3: CASSLEGQGAYGYTF
DNA: TGTGCCAGCAGCTTAGAGGGACAGGGGGCCTATGGCTACACCTTC
D: TRBD1
V: TRBV7-2
J: TRBJ1-2

CDR3: CASSQILAPNTEAFF
DNA: TGTGCCAGCAGCCAGATTTTGGCTCCGAACACTGAAGCTTTCTTT
D: NA
V: TRBV14
J: TRBJ1-1

CDR3: CASSFSARDYGYTF
DNA: TGTGCCAGCAGCTTTAGCGCGAGGGACTATGGCTACACCTTC
D: NA
V: TRBV7-2
J: TRBJ1-2

CDR3: CASTSTGNTIYF
DNA: TGTGCCAGTACGTCTACTGGAAACACCATATATTTT
D: NA
V: TRBV19
J: TRBJ1-3

CDR3: CASSQEEGTVPGETQYF
DNA: TGTGCCAGCAGCCAAGAAGAGGGGACAGTTCCCGGGGAGACCCAGTACTTC
D: TRBD1
V: TRBV14
J: TRBJ2-5

CDR3: CASSRGSGPGNTIYF
DNA: TGTGCCAGCAGTAGGGGGTCGGGTCCGGGAAACACCATATATTTT
D: NA
V: TRBV6-5
J: TRBJ1-3

CDR3: CASSLRDRASTGELFF
DNA: TGCGCCAGCAGCTTACGGGACAGGGCGAGCACCGGGGAGCTGTTTTTT
D: TRBD1
V: TRBV5-1
J: TRBJ2-2

CDR3: CASSAGWNPTDTQYF
DNA: TGTGCCAGCAGCGCGGGGTGGAACCCCACAGATACGCAGTATTTT
D: NA
V: TRBV9
J: TRBJ2-3

CDR3: CASSPDRVRTYQETQYF
DNA: TGCGCCAGCAGCCCTGACAGGGTCCGGACGTACCAAGAGACCCAGTACTTC
D: TRBD1
V: TRBV5-1
J: TRBJ2-5